This entry lists 24 T cell receptor beta chains sequenced from one sample in a study of T-cell memory formation after mild COVID-19. TCRdb reprocessed the 5' RACE reads via MiXCR and lists one record per CDR3 protein. The sample lists about 160,000 distinct CDR3 sequences; about 28% were seen once. Sequencing was done on a sample of PBMCs or a T cell subset sorted from them (not recorded which). The origin of the receptors is an adult woman who had mild COVID-19 (a few samples of this study predate the infection). Cell type and time point are not known.

This clonotype has more than one count but fewer than ten. The V call is TRBV9, the J call TRBJ2-1, with 8 bases that match TRBD2. The CDR3 covers 15 residues. J was trimmed by 9 bases and V by 4 bases; bases with no gene match: 12. Germline V lookup: CDR1 SGDLS, CDR2 YYNGEE. The CDR3 nucleotides read TGTGCCAGCAGCATCGGGACTAGTGAGTACGTTGAGCAGTTCTTC. This sequence encodes CASSIGTSEYVEQFF.

The J gene is TRBJ1-2, the V gene TRBV5-1; D is uncertain. In germline, CDR1 is SGHRS, CDR2 YFSETQ. V lost 3 bases, J lost 8 bases, and 14 bases lay in between. The CDR3 totals 13 residues. The CDR3 here is CASSSRGSWGYTF. CDR3 DNA: TGCGCCAGCAGCTCACGAGGGTCTTGGGGCTACACCTTC. The whole variable domain, filled in from reference TRBV5-1 and TRBJ1-2, reads KAGVTQTPRYLIKTRGQQVTLSCSPISGHRSVSWYQQTPGQGLQFLFEYFSETQRNKGNFPGRFSGRQFSNSRSEMNVSTLELGDSALYLCASSSRGSWGYTFGSGTRLTVV.

The chain is built from TRBV28 and TRBJ2-3; 8 bases line up with TRBD1. J was trimmed by 11 bases and V by 10 bases; bases with no gene match: 17. The CDR3 contains 14 residues. In germline, CDR1 is MDHEN, CDR2 SYDVKM. CDR3 sequence (DNA): TGTGCCACCCATGCGGGACAGGCGGTACTTAGGCAGTATTTT. Amino acid sequence: CATHAGQAVLRQYF. The variable domain in full, completed from reference TRBV28 and TRBJ2-3, reads DVKVTQSSRYLVKRTGEKVFLECVQDMDHENMFWYRQDPGLGLRLIYFSYDVKMKEKGDIPEGYSVSREKKERFSLILESASTNQTSMYLCATHAGQAVLRQYFGPGTRLTVL.

This clonotype appeared a few times. The rearrangement links TRBV7-2 to TRBJ2-4, with a weak D call TRBD2 (5 bases). CDR3 length equals 13 residues. Looked up from germline, CDR1 is SGHTA and CDR2 is FQGNSA. V lost 1 base and J lost 6, with 7 bases in between. The CDR3 region is CASSLGGLNIQYF. As DNA, the CDR3 is TGTGCCAGCAGCTTAGGCGGGTTAAACATTCAGTACTTC.

The chain joins TRBV6-5 to TRBJ1-3; 7 positions match TRBD1. The CDR3 loop spans 15 amino acids. CDR1 is MNHEY, CDR2 SVGAGI, per germline. The ends lost 5 bases at V and 4 bases at J; junction bases unmatched: 8. Here the CDR3 DNA reads TGTGCCAGCAGTCGCACGACAGGGTTCGGAAACACCATATATTTT. It encodes CASSRTTGFGNTIYF.

The table lists this clonotype with a few counts. The CDR3 reads CASSFDRGGIAYEQYF. As DNA, the CDR3 is TGTGCCAGCAGCTTCGACAGGGGAGGTATAGCCTACGAGCAGTACTTC. This chain connects TRBV5-6 to TRBJ2-7; 8 positions match TRBD1. Per the germline V gene, CDR1 is SGHDT and CDR2 is YYEEEE. CDR3 length equals 16 residues. Trimming at V came to 2 bases and at J to 2 bases, leaving 9 bases not matched to a gene.

The genes are TRBV30 and TRBJ2-7; D remains unclear. The germline V and J ends were trimmed by 4 bases and 5 bases, with 15 bases remaining between them. The germline gives CDR1 GTSNPN, CDR2 SVGIG (reference sequence). This CDR3 has 13 residues. CDR3 nucleotides: TGTGCCTGGACTAAGACCGACTGGGACGAGCAGTACTTC. Its protein is CAWTKTDWDEQYF.

This clonotype was detected only a few times. The chain joins TRBV5-6 to TRBJ2-5; no reliable D call. Germline V gives CDR1 SGHDT, CDR2 YYEEEE. Trimming took off 1 base at V and 4 bases at J, with 5 bases between the two ends. The CDR3 length is 12 residues. In DNA, the CDR3 is TGTGCCAGCAGCTTGTCGGTAGAGACCCAGTACTTC. Translating it yields CASSLSVETQYF.

This clonotype was seen a few times. V gene TRBV9 combines with J gene TRBJ2-7; the match to TRBD2 covers 7 bases. CDR1 is SGDLS and CDR2 is YYNGEE in the germline V gene. The junction had 11 bases not matched to a gene; V was cut back by 4 bases and J by 4 bases. This CDR3 spans 15 amino acids. The CDR3 is CASSPSGTKRYEQYF. CDR3 DNA: TGTGCCAGCAGCCCCTCCGGGACTAAGAGGTACGAGCAGTACTTC.

This clonotype occurred a few times. The J gene is TRBJ2-7, the V gene TRBV7-9; D is uncertain. Germline V lookup: CDR1 SEHNR, CDR2 FQNEAQ (reference sequence). The CDR3 is made up of 12 amino acids. Trimming cost V 1 base and J 7 bases, with 8 bases left between them. The CDR3 DNA is TGTGCCAGCAGCTTAGATTGGAGAGAGCAGTACTTC. This encodes CASSLDWREQYF.

The rearrangement uses TRBV7-2 and TRBJ2-1; 9 bases are a match to TRBD2. Germline trimming cut 4 bases from V and 4 bases from J; bases unmatched to any gene: 5. Germline-derived CDR1 and CDR2 are SGHTA and FQGNSA. The CDR3 has 15 residues. Here the CDR3 DNA reads TGTGCCAGCAGCTATACTAGCGGGTTTTACAATGAGCAGTTCTTC. Protein product: CASSYTSGFYNEQFF.

This clonotype has more than one count but fewer than ten. The rearrangement joins TRBV6-2 or TRBV6-3 to TRBJ2-1; a possible D gene is TRBD1 (6 bases). Per the germline V gene, CDR1 is MNHEY and CDR2 is SVGEGT. This CDR3 is 15 amino acids long. With 4 bases removed from V and 6 bases from J, the gap between germline ends came to 16 bases. The CDR3 is CASSLFGTPPNEQFF. The CDR3 nucleotides are TGTGCCAGCAGTTTATTCGGGACACCGCCCAATGAGCAGTTCTTC.

This chain joins TRBV20-1 and TRBJ1-2; TRBD1 might be the D (5 bases). The CDR3 contains 15 residues. CDR1 DFQATT and CDR2 SNEGSKA come from the germline V gene (reference sequence). Trimming removed 0 bases at V and 8 bases at J, with 19 bases between. The CDR3 loop reads CSARDREGLGKGYTF. CDR3 bases: TGCAGTGCTAGAGACCGCGAGGGGCTGGGGAAGGGCTACACCTTC.

The chain recombines TRBV7-6 with TRBJ1-1, with 7 bases fitting TRBD1. Unmatched junction bases numbered 5, after V lost 1 base and J lost 0 bases. Germline V CDR1 and CDR2: SGHVS, FNYEAQ. The CDR3 has 16 residues. The CDR3 DNA reads as TGTGCCAGCAGCTTAGGAGGAGGGACAGTGAACACTGAAGCTTTCTTT. It codes for CASSLGGGTVNTEAFF.

This clonotype was found a few times. This chain links TRBV4-1 with TRBJ1-4, with D hard to call. The CDR3 spans 14 residues. Looked up from germline, CDR1 is MGHRA and CDR2 is YSYEKL. V was clipped by 1 base and J by 8 bases, with 11 bases between them. CDR3 region: CASSQVGGAEKLFF. For the CDR3, the DNA is TGCGCCAGCAGCCAAGTTGGAGGAGCGGAAAAACTGTTTTTT.

The J gene is TRBJ2-5, the V gene TRBV30; 11 bases map to TRBD2. Germline lookup yields CDR1 GTSNPN and CDR2 SVGIG (reference sequence). The CDR3 consists of 16 residues. Trimming removed 1 base from V and 6 bases from J; junction bases left unmatched: 10. The CDR3 bases are TGTGCCTGGAGTGGGCTTAGCGGGGGGGGCCGAAAGACCCAGTACTTC. Encoded protein: CAWSGLSGGGRKTQYF.

The V gene is TRBV14, the J gene TRBJ1-1, with D perhaps TRBD1 (5 bases). V lost 0 bases and J 9 bases, leaving 11 bases between the germline ends. Germline CDR1 and CDR2: SGHDN and FVKESK. This CDR3 spans 13 amino acids. The CDR3 is CASSQDRGLKAFF. The CDR3 DNA reads as TGTGCCAGCAGCCAAGATAGGGGATTAAAAGCTTTCTTT.

The chain combines TRBV3-1 with TRBJ2-2; no clear D gene. This CDR3 comprises 19 residues. V shed 0 bases and J shed 0 bases, with 17 bases lying between them. The germline CDR1 and CDR2 sequences are LGHDT and YNNKEL (reference sequence). CDR3 protein: CASSQDIAETPTNTGELFF. The DNA for the CDR3 is TGTGCCAGCAGCCAAGATATAGCTGAAACCCCAACGAACACCGGGGAGCTGTTTTTT.

This clonotype has just a few counts. V and J are TRBV24-1 and TRBJ2-7; possible D gene TRBD2, 7 bases. The length of the CDR3 is 13 residues. Trimming shortened V by 7 bases and J by 7 bases, and 16 bases separated the two germline ends. Germline lookup yields CDR1 KGHDR and CDR2 SFDVKD. This CDR3 is CATSDGGRREQYF. The CDR3 DNA is TGTGCCACCAGCGACGGGGGGCGCAGGGAGCAGTACTTC.

The rearrangement links TRBV3-1 to TRBJ1-6; D might be TRBD1 (5 bases). CDR1 is LGHDT and CDR2 is YNNKEL in the germline V gene (reference sequence). V was cut by 4 bases and J by 7 bases, with 23 bases left in between. The CDR3 runs to 18 residues. This chain's CDR3 is CASSRSSGNRLGNSPLHF. For the CDR3, the DNA is TGTGCCAGCAGCCGCTCTTCAGGGAACCGGTTGGGAAATTCACCCCTCCACTTT.

The rearrangement links TRBV4-1 to TRBJ2-7; the D is unclear. The length of the CDR3 is 13 residues. The germline CDR1 and CDR2 sequences are MGHRA and YSYEKL. Trimming stripped 0 bases from V and 4 bases from J, with 7 bases between. Written as DNA, the CDR3 is TGCGCCAGCAGCCAAGAGTTCGTATACGAGCAGTACTTC. As protein: CASSQEFVYEQYF.

This clonotype was counted a few times. The rearrangement joins TRBV3-1 to TRBJ1-2, with D uncertain. Germline V gives CDR1 LGHDT, CDR2 YNNKEL (reference sequence). V dropped 4 bases and J dropped 4 bases, with 22 bases sitting between them. The CDR3 extends over 17 amino acids. The CDR3 bases are TGTGCCAGCAGCCTAAAGGGTTACCGGTGGGAGAGCTATGGCTACACCTTC. Residues: CASSLKGYRWESYGYTF.

The CDR3 DNA is TGCAGTGCCTCGGGGCCTTACAATGAGCAGTTCTTC. It yields the protein CSASGPYNEQFF. This sequence joins TRBV20-1 and TRBJ2-1; tentatively, D is TRBD1 or TRBD2 (5 bases each). The V gene's germline CDR1 is DFQATT and CDR2 SNEGSKA (reference sequence). The CDR3 sequence is 12 residues long. The V end was cut by 6 bases, the J end by 4 bases, with 10 bases between.

The genes are TRBV20-1 and TRBJ1-1; no definite D call. Per the germline V gene, CDR1 is DFQATT and CDR2 is SNEGSKA (reference sequence). The CDR3 totals 13 residues. V was cut by 0 bases and J by 6 bases, with 11 bases left in between. The CDR3: CSARDGEDPEAFF. Here the CDR3 DNA reads TGCAGTGCTAGAGATGGGGAAGATCCTGAAGCTTTCTTT.